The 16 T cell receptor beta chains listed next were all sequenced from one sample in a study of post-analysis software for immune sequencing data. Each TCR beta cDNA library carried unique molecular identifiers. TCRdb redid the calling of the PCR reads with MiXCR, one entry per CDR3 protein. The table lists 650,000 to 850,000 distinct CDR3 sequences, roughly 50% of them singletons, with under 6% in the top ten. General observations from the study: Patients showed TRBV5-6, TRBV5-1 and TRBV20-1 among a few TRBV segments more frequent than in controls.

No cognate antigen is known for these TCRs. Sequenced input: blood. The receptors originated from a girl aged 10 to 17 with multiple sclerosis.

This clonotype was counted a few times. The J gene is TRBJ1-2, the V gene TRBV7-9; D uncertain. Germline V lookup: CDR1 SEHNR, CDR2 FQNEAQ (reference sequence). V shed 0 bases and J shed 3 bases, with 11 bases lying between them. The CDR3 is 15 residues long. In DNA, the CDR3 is TGTGCCAGCAGCTTAGCAACCGGGAAGGACTATGGCTACACCTTC. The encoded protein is CASSLATGKDYGYTF.

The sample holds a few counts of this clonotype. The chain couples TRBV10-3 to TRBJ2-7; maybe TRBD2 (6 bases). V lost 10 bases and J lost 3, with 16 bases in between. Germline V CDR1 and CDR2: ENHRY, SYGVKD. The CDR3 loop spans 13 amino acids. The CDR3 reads CATTAGQNYEQYF. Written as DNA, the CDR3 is TGTGCCACAACAGCGGGTCAGAACTACGAGCAGTACTTC.

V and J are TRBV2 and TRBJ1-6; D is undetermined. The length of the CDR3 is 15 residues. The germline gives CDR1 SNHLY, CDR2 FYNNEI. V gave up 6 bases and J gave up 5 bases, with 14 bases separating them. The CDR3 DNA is TGTGCCAGCAGGCCGCCTCCCCTTAATAATTCACCCCTCCACTTT. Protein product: CASRPPPLNNSPLHF.

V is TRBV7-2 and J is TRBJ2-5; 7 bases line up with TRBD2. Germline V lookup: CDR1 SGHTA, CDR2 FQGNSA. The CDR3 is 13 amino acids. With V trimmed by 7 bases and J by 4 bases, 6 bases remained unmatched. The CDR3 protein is CASNLRGRETQYF. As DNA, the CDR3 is TGTGCCAGCAACTTGCGGGGGAGAGAGACCCAGTACTTC.

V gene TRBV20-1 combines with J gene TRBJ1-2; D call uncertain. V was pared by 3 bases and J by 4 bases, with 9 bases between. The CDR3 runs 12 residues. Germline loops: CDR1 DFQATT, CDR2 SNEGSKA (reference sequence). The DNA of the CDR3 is TGCAGTGCTAGGTCTCGGGTCTATGGCTACACCTTC. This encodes CSARSRVYGYTF.

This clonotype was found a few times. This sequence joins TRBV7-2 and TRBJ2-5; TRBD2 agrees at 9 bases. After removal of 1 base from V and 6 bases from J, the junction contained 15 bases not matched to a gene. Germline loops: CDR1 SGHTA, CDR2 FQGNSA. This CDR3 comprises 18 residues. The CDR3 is CASSLGDSGGGARQTQYF. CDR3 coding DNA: TGTGCCAGCAGCTTAGGCGATAGCGGCGGGGGGGCCAGACAGACCCAGTACTTC. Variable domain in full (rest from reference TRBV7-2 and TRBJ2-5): GAGVSQSPSNKVTEKGKDVELRCDPISGHTALYWYRQSLGQGLEFLIYFQGNSAPDKSGLPSDRFSAERTGGSVSTLTIQRTQQEDSAVYLCASSLGDSGGGARQTQYFGPGTRLLVL.

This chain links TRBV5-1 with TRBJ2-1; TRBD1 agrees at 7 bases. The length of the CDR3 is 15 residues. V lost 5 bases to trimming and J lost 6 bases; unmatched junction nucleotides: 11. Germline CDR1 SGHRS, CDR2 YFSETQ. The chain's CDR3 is CASSSDRMGFNEQFF. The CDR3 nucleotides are TGCGCCAGCAGTTCGGACAGGATGGGTTTCAATGAGCAGTTCTTC.

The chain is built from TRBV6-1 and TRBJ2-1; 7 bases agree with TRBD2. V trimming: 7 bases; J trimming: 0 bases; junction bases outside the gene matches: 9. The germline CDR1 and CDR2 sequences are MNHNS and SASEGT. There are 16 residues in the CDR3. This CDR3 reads CASKGLAASSYNEQFF. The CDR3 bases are TGTGCCAGCAAGGGTCTAGCGGCGAGCTCCTACAATGAGCAGTTCTTC.

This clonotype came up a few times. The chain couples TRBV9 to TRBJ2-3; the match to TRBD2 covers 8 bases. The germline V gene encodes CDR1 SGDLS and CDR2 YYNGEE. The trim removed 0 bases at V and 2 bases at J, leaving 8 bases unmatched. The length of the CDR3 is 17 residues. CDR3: CASSVAGGGSVTDTQYF. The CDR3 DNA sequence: TGTGCCAGCAGCGTAGCGGGCGGGGGGTCAGTCACAGATACGCAGTATTTT.

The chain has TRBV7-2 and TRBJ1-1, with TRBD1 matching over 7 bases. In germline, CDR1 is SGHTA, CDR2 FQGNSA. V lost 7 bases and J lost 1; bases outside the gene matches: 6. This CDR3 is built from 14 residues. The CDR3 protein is CASNFGTANTEAFF. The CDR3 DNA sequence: TGTGCCAGCAACTTCGGGACAGCGAACACTGAAGCTTTCTTT.

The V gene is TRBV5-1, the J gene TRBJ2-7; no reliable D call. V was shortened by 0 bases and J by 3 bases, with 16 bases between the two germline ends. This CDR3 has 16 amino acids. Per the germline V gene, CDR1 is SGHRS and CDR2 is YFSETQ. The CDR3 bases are TGCGCCAGCAGCTTGGTTGGGGTTGGTAGGCTCTACGAGCAGTACTTC. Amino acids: CASSLVGVGRLYEQYF.

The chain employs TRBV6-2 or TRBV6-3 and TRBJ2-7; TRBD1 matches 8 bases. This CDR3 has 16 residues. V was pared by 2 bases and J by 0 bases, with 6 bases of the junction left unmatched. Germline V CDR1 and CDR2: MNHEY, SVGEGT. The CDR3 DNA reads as TGTGCCAGCAGTTACCCGACAGGGGTCGGCTCCTACGAGCAGTACTTC. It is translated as CASSYPTGVGSYEQYF.

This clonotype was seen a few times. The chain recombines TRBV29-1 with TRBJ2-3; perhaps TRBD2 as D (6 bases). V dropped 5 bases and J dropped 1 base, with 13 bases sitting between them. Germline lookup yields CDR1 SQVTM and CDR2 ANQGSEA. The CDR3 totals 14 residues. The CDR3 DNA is TGCAGCGTTTCCCGGGACTCTGGCACAGATACGCAGTATTTT. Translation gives CSVSRDSGTDTQYF.

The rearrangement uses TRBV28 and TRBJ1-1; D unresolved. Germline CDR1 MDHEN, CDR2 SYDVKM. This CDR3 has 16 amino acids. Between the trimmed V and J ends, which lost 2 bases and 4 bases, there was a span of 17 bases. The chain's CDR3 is CASSLPYFGEGTEAFF. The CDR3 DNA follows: TGTGCCAGCAGTTTACCCTATTTTGGGGAAGGCACTGAAGCTTTCTTT.

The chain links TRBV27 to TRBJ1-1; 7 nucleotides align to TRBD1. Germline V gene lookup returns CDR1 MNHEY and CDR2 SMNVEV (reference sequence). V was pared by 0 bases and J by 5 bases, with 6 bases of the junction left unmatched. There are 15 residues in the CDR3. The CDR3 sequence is CASSLSGGVGTEAFF. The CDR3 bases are TGTGCCAGCAGTTTATCAGGGGGCGTAGGGACTGAAGCTTTCTTT.

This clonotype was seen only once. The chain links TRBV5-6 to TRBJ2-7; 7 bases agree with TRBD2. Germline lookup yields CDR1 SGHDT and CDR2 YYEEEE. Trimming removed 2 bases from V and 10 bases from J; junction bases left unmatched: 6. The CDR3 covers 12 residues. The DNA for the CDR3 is TGTGCCAGCAGCTTTCTTCCTAGCGGCCAGTACTTC. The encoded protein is CASSFLPSGQYF.